Sequencing of this T cell receptor (beta chain) was carried out in a study of response to subunit inactivated influenza vaccine. General study points: The authors proposed limited new T cell recruitment per seasonal influenza vaccination.

MiXCR was run by TCRdb on the RT-PCR reads, yielding one entry per CDR3 protein. This repertoire shows fewer than 650,000 distinct CDR3 sequences, about an eighth found once; its top ten account for about an eighth. This clonotype was counted between two and nine times. Its antigen is not identified. The germline V gene encodes CDR1 DFQATT and CDR2 SNEGSKA (reference sequence). J lost 4 bases, V lost 3 bases, and 6 bases had no gene match. The CDR3 totals 14 residues. The chain couples TRBV20-1 to TRBJ2-7; 10 nucleotides match TRBD1. The sequence came from a middle-aged man who received an inactivated influenza vaccine. This material consisted of PBMCs from blood, taken 40 to 50 days after vaccination. For the CDR3, the DNA is TGCAGTGCTAGTCCCGACAGGGGGCTATACGAGCAGTACTTC. This encodes CSASPDRGLYEQYF.